These T cell receptor beta chains were read from a single sample in a study of blood T cell repertoires in COVID-19. Libraries were prepared by immunoSEQ multiplex PCR; TCRdb keeps only in-frame clonotypes and omits some of them. The repertoire holds about 220,000 clones, with roughly nine tenths as singletons. Sequencing was done on a sample of PBMCs or T cells enriched from blood (not recorded which). The receptors come from a woman aged 18-29 years in a cohort exposed to, infected with or recovered from COVID-19 (not recorded which). CDR3s include the opening cysteine and the closing phenylalanine or tryptophan. A D gene is named only where the DNA matches it firmly. Not all rows give a size; the values are once, few, many and, for expanded clones, a class.

abundance | d_gene | j_gene | v_gene | CDR3aa | CDR3nt
NA | NA | TRBJ1-5 | TRBV6-1 | CASSEEAGMGNQPQHF | TGTGCCAGCAGTGAAGAGGCCGGGATGGGAAATCAGCCCCAGCATTTT
NA | NA | TRBJ1-2 | TRBV7-9 | CASSLGSGVDGYTF | TGTGCCAGCAGCTTAGGCAGCGGCGTCGACGGCTACACCTTC
NA | TRBD2 | TRBJ2-1 | TRBV7-2 | CASSLTSGSGNLREQFF | TGTGCCAGCAGCTTAACTAGCGGGAGCGGTAATTTGAGGGAGCAGTTCTTC
NA | TRBD1 | TRBJ1-5 | TRBV5-1 | CASRLAGGQPQHF | TGCGCCAGCAGACTCGCAGGGGGTCAGCCCCAGCATTTT
NA | NA | TRBJ1-5 | TRBV28 | CATIMTDHYQPQHF | TGTGCCACCATTATGACAGACCATTATCAGCCCCAGCATTTT
NA | NA | TRBJ2-1 | TRBV15 | CATSTGSYNEQFF | TGTGCCACCAGCACCGGGTCCTACAATGAGCAGTTCTTC
NA | NA | TRBJ1-6 | TRBV28 | CASTNGGTWMSPLHF | TGTGCCAGCACCAACGGGGGTACCTGGATGTCACCCCTCCACTTT
NA | NA | TRBJ1-6 | TRBV5-4 | CASSFVLSGVHSPLHF | TGTGCCAGCAGCTTTGTTTTGTCAGGGGTCCATTCACCCCTCCACTTT
NA | TRBD1 | TRBJ1-6 | TRBV30 | CAWSYPGTGTGRSPLHF | TGTGCCTGGAGTTACCCCGGCACCGGGACAGGACGCTCACCCCTCCACTTT
NA | NA | TRBJ2-6 | TRBV5-1 | CASSWGGPGANVLTF | TGCGCCAGCAGTTGGGGGGGGCCTGGGGCCAACGTCCTGACTTTC
once | NA | TRBJ1-5 | TRBV10-2 | CASSVTYYQPQHF | TGCGCCAGCAGTGTGACATATTATCAGCCCCAGCATTTT